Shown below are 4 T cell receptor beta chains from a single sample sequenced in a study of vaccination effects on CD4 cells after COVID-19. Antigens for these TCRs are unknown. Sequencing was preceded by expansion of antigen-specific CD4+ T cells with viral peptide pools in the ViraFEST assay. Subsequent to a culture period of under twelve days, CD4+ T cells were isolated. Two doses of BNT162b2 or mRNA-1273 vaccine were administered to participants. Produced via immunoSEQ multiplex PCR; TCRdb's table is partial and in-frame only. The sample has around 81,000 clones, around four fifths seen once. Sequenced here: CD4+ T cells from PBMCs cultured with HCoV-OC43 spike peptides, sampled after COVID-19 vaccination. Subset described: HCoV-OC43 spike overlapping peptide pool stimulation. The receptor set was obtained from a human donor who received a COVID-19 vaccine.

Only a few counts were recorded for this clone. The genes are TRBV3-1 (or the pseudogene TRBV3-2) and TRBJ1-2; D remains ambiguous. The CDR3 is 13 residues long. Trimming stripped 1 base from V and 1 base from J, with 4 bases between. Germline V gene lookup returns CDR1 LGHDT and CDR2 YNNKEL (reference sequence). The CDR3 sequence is CASSQGVNYGYTF. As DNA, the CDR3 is TGTGCCAGCAGCCAAGGGGTTAACTATGGCTACACCTTC.

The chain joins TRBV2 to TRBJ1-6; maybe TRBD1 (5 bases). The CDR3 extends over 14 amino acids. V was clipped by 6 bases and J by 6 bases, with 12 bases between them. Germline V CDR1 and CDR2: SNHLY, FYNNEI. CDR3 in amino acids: CASSVREVNSPLHF. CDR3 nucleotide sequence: TGTGCCAGCAGCGTCAGGGAGGTTAATTCACCCCTCCACTTT.

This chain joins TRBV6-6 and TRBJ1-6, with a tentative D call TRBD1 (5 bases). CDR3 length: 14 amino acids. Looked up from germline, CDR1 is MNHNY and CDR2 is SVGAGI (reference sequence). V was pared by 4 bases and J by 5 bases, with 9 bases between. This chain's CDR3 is CASSSGDDNSPLHF. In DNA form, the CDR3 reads TGTGCCAGCAGTTCCGGGGACGATAATTCACCCCTCCACTTT.

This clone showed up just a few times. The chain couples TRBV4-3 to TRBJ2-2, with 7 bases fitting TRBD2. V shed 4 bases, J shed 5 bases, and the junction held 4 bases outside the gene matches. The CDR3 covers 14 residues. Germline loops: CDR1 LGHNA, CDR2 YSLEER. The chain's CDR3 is CASSPRGSTGELFF. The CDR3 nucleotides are TGCGCCAGCAGCCCGCGGGGGTCTACCGGGGAGCTGTTTTTT.